This TCR beta chain was documented in a study of cytomegalovirus exposure and HLA in healthy donors. 13 Jbeta primers and 60 Vbeta primers were used for the PCR. Method: immunoSEQ multiplex PCR; TCRdb's copy keeps in-frame clones and lacks some. The sample contains roughly 120,000 clones, around 70% of which appear only once. V dropped 3 bases and J dropped 4 bases, with 27 bases sitting between them. The germline gives CDR1 SGDLS, CDR2 YYNGEE. The CDR3 sequence is 19 residues long. There are a few counts of this clone. This clonotype was sampled from a man aged 30 to 39 in good health and CMV-seropositive. The sample taken for sequencing was PBMCs. V gene TRBV9 combines with J gene TRBJ2-3, with D perhaps TRBD1 (6 bases). CDR3 protein: CASSGRGGGATGASDTQYF. CDR3 nucleotides: TGTGCCAGCAGCGGTAGAGGAGGTGGAGCGACAGGAGCTTCAGATACGCAGTATTTT.